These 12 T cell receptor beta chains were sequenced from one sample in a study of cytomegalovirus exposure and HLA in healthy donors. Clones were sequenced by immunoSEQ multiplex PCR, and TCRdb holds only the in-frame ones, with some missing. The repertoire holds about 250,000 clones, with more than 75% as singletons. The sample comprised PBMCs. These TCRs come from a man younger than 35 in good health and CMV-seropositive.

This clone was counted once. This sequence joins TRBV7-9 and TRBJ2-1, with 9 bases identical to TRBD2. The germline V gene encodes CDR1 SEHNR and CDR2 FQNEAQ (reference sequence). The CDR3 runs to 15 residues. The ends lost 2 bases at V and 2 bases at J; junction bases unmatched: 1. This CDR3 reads CASSLIAGAYNEQFF. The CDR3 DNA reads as TGTGCCAGCAGCTTAATAGCGGGAGCCTACAATGAGCAGTTCTTC.

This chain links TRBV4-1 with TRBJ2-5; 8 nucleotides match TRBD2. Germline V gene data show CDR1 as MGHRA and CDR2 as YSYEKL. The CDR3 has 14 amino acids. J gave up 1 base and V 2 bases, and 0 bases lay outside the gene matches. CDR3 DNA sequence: TGCGCCAGCAGCCAACTAGCGGGCCAAGAGACCCAGTACTTC. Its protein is CASSQLAGQETQYF.

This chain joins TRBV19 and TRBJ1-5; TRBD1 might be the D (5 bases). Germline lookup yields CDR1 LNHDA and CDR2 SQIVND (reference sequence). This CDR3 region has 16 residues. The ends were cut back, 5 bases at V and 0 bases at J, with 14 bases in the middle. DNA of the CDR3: TGTGCCAGTAGTGTATACAGGATACCTAGCAATCAGCCCCAGCATTTT. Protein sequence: CASSVYRIPSNQPQHF.

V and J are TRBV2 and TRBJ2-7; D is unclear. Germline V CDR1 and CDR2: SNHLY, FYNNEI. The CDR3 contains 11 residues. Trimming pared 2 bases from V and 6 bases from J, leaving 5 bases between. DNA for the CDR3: TGTGCCAGCAGTGAACTTGGCGAGCAGTACTTC. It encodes CASSELGEQYF.

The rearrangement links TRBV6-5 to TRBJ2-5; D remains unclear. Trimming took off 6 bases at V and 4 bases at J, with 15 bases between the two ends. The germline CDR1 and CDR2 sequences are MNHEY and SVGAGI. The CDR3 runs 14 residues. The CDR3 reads CASSLDFEAETQYF. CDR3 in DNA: TGTGCCAGCAGCCTCGATTTCGAAGCAGAGACCCAGTACTTC.

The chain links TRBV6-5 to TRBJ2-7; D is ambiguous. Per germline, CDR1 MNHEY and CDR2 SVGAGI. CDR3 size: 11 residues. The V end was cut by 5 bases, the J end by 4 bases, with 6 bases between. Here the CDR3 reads CASSVFYEQYF. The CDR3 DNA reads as TGTGCCAGCAGTGTCTTTTACGAGCAGTACTTC.

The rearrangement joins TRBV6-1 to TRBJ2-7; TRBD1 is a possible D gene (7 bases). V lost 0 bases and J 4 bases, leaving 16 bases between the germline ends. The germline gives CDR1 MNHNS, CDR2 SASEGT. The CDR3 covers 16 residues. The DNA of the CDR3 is TGTGCCAGCAGTGAAGCGGGGCAGGGGGGCATATACGAGCAGTACTTC. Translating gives CASSEAGQGGIYEQYF.

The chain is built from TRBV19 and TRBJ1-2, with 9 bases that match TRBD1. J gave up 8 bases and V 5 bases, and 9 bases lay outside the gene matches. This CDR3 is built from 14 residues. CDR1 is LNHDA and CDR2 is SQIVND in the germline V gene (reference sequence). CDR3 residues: CASSETQGAGGYTF. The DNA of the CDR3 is TGTGCCAGTAGTGAGACACAGGGGGCGGGCGGCTACACCTTC.

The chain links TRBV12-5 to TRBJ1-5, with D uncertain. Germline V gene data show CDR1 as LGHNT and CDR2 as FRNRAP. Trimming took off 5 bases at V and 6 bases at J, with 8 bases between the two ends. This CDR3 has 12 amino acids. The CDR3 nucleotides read TGTGCTAGTGGTGGACCTAGTCAGCCCCAGCATTTT. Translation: CASGGPSQPQHF.

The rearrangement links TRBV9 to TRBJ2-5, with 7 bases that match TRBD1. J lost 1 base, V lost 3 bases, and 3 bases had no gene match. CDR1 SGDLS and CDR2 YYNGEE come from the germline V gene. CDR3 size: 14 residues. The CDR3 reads CASSGRDSQETQYF. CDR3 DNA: TGTGCCAGCAGCGGCCGGGACAGCCAAGAGACCCAGTACTTC. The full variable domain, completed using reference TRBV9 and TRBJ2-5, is DSGVTQTPKHLITATGQRVTLRCSPRSGDLSVYWYQQSLDQGLQFLIQYYNGEERAKGNILERFSAQQFPDLHSELNLSSLELGDSALYFCASSGRDSQETQYFGPGTRLLVL.

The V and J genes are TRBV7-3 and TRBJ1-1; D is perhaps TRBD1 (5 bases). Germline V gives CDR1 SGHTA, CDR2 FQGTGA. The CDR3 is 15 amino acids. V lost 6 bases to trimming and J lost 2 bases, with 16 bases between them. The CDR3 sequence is CASSSSGTANTEAFF. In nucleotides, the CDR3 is TGTGCCAGCAGTTCATCCGGGACGGCAAACACTGAAGCTTTCTTT.

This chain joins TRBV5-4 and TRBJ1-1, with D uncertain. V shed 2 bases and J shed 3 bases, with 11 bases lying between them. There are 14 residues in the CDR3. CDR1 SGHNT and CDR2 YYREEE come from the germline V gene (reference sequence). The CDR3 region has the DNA TGTGCCAGCAGCTTCTACAGTTTAGACACTGAAGCTTTCTTT. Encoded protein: CASSFYSLDTEAFF.